This passage covers 30 T cell receptor beta chains from one sample sequenced in a study of cytomegalovirus exposure and HLA in healthy donors. Primers included in the PCR were 60 Vbeta and 13 Jbeta primers. The assay was immunoSEQ multiplex PCR, and TCRdb's table has in-frame clones only and misses some. The sample shows 110,000 to 150,000 clones, 77% of them seen only once. Sequences were obtained from PBMCs. The source of these receptors is a male donor in good health and CMV-seronegative.

In this sample, this clone turned up a few times. The rearrangement joins TRBV4-3 to TRBJ2-7; TRBD2 matches at 12 bases. Germline V gives CDR1 LGHNA, CDR2 YSLEER. The trim removed 0 bases at V and 2 bases at J, leaving 5 bases unmatched. The CDR3 is 17 residues long. In DNA, the CDR3 is TGCGCCAGCAGCCAAGATCCCACTAGCGGGGGGACCTACGAGCAGTACTTC. Translated: CASSQDPTSGGTYEQYF.

J is TRBJ2-7 and V is TRBV18; D is ambiguous. Per germline, CDR1 KGHSH and CDR2 LQKENI. Trimming shortened V by 1 base and J by 5 bases, and 12 bases separated the two germline ends. This CDR3 contains 14 residues. The CDR3 spells CASSPLQDRHEQYF. The CDR3 nucleotides read TGTGCCAGCTCACCACTGCAGGATAGGCACGAGCAGTACTTC.

In this sample, this clone turned up once. This chain connects TRBV7-6 to TRBJ2-5; 13 nucleotides agree with TRBD2. CDR3 length equals 18 residues. Germline loops: CDR1 SGHVS, CDR2 FNYEAQ. J lost 5 bases, V lost 5 bases, and 14 bases had no gene match. In DNA form, the CDR3 reads TGTGCCAGCAGCCTACGAGGATTTACTAGCGGGAGGGGGGAGACCCAGTACTTC. Its protein product is CASSLRGFTSGRGETQYF.

The rearrangement joins TRBV5-6 to TRBJ2-2; tentative D call: TRBD1 (6 bases). Germline CDR1 is SGHDT and CDR2 is YYEEEE. The CDR3 runs to 13 residues. Trimming cost V 0 bases and J 9 bases, with 9 bases left between them. The CDR3: CASSLDRVRELFF. The CDR3 nucleotides are TGTGCCAGCAGCTTGGACAGGGTCCGGGAGCTGTTTTTT.

This clone appeared once. The chain combines TRBV6-5 with TRBJ2-1, with TRBD2 identical over 10 bases. There are 15 residues in the CDR3. The J segment lost 6 bases and the V segment lost 5 bases, leaving 7 bases of the junction unmatched. CDR1 and CDR2 (germline): MNHEY, SVGAGI. The CDR3 loop is CASSRRLAGPNEQFF. The CDR3, as DNA: TGTGCCAGCAGTCGCCGACTAGCGGGCCCCAATGAGCAGTTCTTC.

The CDR3 loop is CSVASGDRENYGYTF. The DNA for the CDR3 is TGCAGCGTAGCCTCCGGGGACAGGGAAAACTATGGCTACACCTTC. The chain uses TRBV29-1 and TRBJ1-2, with 9 bases that match TRBD1. J lost 2 bases, V lost 6 bases, and 10 bases had no gene match. The germline V gene encodes CDR1 SQVTM and CDR2 ANQGSEA. The CDR3 sequence is 15 residues long.

The rearrangement links TRBV27 to TRBJ1-4; no definite D call. Germline CDR1 is MNHEY and CDR2 is SMNVEV (reference sequence). V was cut by 5 bases and J by 4 bases, with 17 bases left in between. This CDR3 spans 16 amino acids. The CDR3 bases are TGTGCCAGCAGTGAGAGAGGACTGATGTTTAATGAAAAACTGTTTTTT. Amino acid sequence: CASSERGLMFNEKLFF.

V and J are TRBV11-2 and TRBJ2-3; D is ambiguous. Trimming left V 1 base short and J 3 bases short, with 11 bases between. From germline, CDR1 is SGHAT and CDR2 FQNNGV. CDR3 length: 15 residues. The CDR3 sequence: CASSLGVSSTDTQYF. The CDR3 DNA reads as TGTGCCAGCAGCTTAGGGGTTAGCAGTACAGATACGCAGTATTTT.

The rearrangement uses TRBV5-4 and TRBJ2-7; D uncertain. Germline V lookup: CDR1 SGHNT, CDR2 YYREEE (reference sequence). V shed 0 bases and J shed 3 bases, with 7 bases lying between them. The CDR3 has 13 amino acids. The CDR3 protein is CASSLDPSYEQYF. Written as DNA, the CDR3 is TGTGCCAGCAGCTTGGACCCCAGCTACGAGCAGTACTTC. The variable domain in full, with the rest retrieved from reference TRBV5-4 and TRBJ2-7, is ETGVTQSPTHLIKTRGQQVTLRCSSQSGHNTVSWYQQALGQGPQFIFQYYREEENGRGNFPPRFSGLQFPNYSSELNVNALELDDSALYLCASSLDPSYEQYFGPGTRLTVT.

V is TRBV6-5 and J is TRBJ2-4, with D uncertain. CDR1 is MNHEY and CDR2 is SVGAGI in the germline V gene. Trimming pared 5 bases from V and 13 bases from J, leaving 15 bases between. This CDR3 comprises 12 residues. This chain's CDR3 is CASSHTNAPQYF. The CDR3 nucleotides are TGTGCCAGCAGTCATACTAATGCACCACAGTACTTC.

This chain links TRBV27 with TRBJ1-1, with D unclear. The CDR3 runs 13 residues. Germline CDR1 and CDR2: MNHEY and SMNVEV (reference sequence). The germline V and J ends were trimmed by 5 bases and 4 bases, with 11 bases remaining between them. In DNA form, the CDR3 reads TGTGCCAGCAGTGTCAACGGCGGCACTGAAGCTTTCTTT. This gives the protein CASSVNGGTEAFF.

The chain carries TRBV21-1 and TRBJ1-5; the D call of TRBD1 is as the table states it, not checked on the DNA. TRBV21-1 is flagged as a pseudogene. The CDR3 extends over 18 amino acids. The CDR3: CASSKGRNKTNSNQPQHF. The DNA for the CDR3 is TGTGCCAGCAGCAAAGGCCGCAATAAGACAAACAGCAATCAGCCCCAGCATTTT.

DNA of the CDR3: TGTGCCAGCAGTGAACGCCAGGGGGCCTACGAGCAGTACTTC. Amino acid sequence: CASSERQGAYEQYF. The chain links TRBV2 to TRBJ2-7; 7 nucleotides match TRBD1. Germline CDR1 is SNHLY and CDR2 is FYNNEI. V was pared by 2 bases and J by 2 bases, with 3 bases of the junction left unmatched. This CDR3 has 14 amino acids.

The CDR3 region is CASSGTGVDTEAFF. CDR3 bases: TGTGCCAGCAGCGGGACAGGGGTGGACACTGAAGCTTTCTTT. The rearrangement links TRBV9 to TRBJ1-1, with 9 positions matching TRBD1. Germline lookup yields CDR1 SGDLS and CDR2 YYNGEE. V lost 3 bases and J lost 3; bases outside the gene matches: 3. There are 14 residues in the CDR3. Full variable domain (outside the CDR3, taken from reference TRBV9 and TRBJ1-1): DSGVTQTPKHLITATGQRVTLRCSPRSGDLSVYWYQQSLDQGLQFLIQYYNGEERAKGNILERFSAQQFPDLHSELNLSSLELGDSALYFCASSGTGVDTEAFFGQGTRLTVV.

This chain connects TRBV4-2 to TRBJ2-7; 8 nucleotides match TRBD2. Germline assignment: CDR1 LGHNA and CDR2 YNFKEQ. Unmatched junction bases numbered 9, after V lost 0 bases and J lost 5 bases. The CDR3 has 16 amino acids. The CDR3 DNA sequence: TGTGCCAGCAGCCAAGAGAGTACGCGGGGGGCCGACGAGCAGTACTTC. It codes for CASSQESTRGADEQYF.

The J gene is TRBJ1-4, the V gene TRBV10-2, with D maybe TRBD1 (6 bases). CDR1 WSHSY and CDR2 SAAADI come from the germline V gene. The V gene lost 2 bases and the J gene lost 8 bases, with 18 bases spanning the gap. CDR3 length: 16 residues. CDR3 amino acids: CASSEPEGLRGEKLFF. The CDR3 coding sequence is TGCGCCAGCAGTGAGCCAGAGGGCCTCAGGGGCGAAAAACTGTTTTTT.

This sequence joins TRBV19 and TRBJ1-5; unclear D gene. The germline gives CDR1 LNHDA, CDR2 SQIVND (reference sequence). Trimming took off 0 bases at V and 2 bases at J, with 5 bases between the two ends. CDR3 length equals 14 residues. CDR3 nucleotides: TGTGCCAGTAGTATAGATCAGGGCAATCAGCCCCAGCATTTT. Translated: CASSIDQGNQPQHF.

This clone was observed once. The CDR3 bases are TGCGCCAGCAGCCAAGGAGGTTTTGGCACTGAAGCTTTCTTT. Translating it yields CASSQGGFGTEAFF. The V and J genes are TRBV4-3 and TRBJ1-1; D uncertain. The CDR3 is 14 residues long. Trimming removed 1 base at V and 4 bases at J, with 10 bases between. Germline loops: CDR1 LGHNA, CDR2 YSLEER.

J is TRBJ2-3 and V is TRBV4-3, with D possibly being TRBD2 (6 bases). Germline CDR1 and CDR2: LGHNA and YSLEER. The ends were cut back, 3 bases at V and 3 bases at J, with 19 bases in the middle. CDR3 size: 17 residues. The chain's CDR3 is CASSQGPPRAGTDTQYF. CDR3 bases: TGCGCCAGCAGCCAGGGTCCTCCGAGAGCGGGTACAGATACGCAGTATTTT.

V and J are TRBV6-1 and TRBJ2-1; 9 bases match TRBD2. Losses at the gene ends were 2 bases for V and 3 bases for J; bases not matched to a gene: 5. This CDR3 is built from 16 residues. Germline V gives CDR1 MNHNS, CDR2 SASEGT. DNA for the CDR3: TGTGCCAGCAGTGAACTTGTTAGCGGGGGCTACAATGAGCAGTTCTTC. Its protein is CASSELVSGGYNEQFF.

V usage is TRBV7-9 and J usage is TRBJ2-7; D is perhaps TRBD2 (6 bases). This CDR3 has 14 residues. Germline lookup yields CDR1 SEHNR and CDR2 FQNEAQ (reference sequence). V was cut by 1 base and J by 3 bases, with 10 bases left in between. CDR3 loop: CASSLDGEDYEQYF. The CDR3 DNA sequence: TGTGCCAGCAGCTTAGACGGGGAGGACTACGAGCAGTACTTC.

For the CDR3, the DNA is TGTGCCAGCAGCTTCGGGACTACGGGGAACCGGGAGCTGTTTTTT. It translates to CASSFGTTGNRELFF. The chain joins TRBV7-9 to TRBJ2-2, with TRBD2 identical over 7 bases. Germline V lookup: CDR1 SEHNR, CDR2 FQNEAQ (reference sequence). The CDR3 is 15 amino acids. J was trimmed by 9 bases and V by 3 bases; bases with no gene match: 10. Looking up the rest from reference TRBV7-9 and TRBJ2-2 gives the full variable domain: DTGVSQNPRHKITKRGQNVTFRCDPISEHNRLYWYRQTLGQGPEFLTYFQNEAQLEKSRLLSDRFSAERPKGSFSTLEIQRTEQGDSAMYLCASSFGTTGNRELFFGEGSRLTVL.

This chain joins TRBV16 and TRBJ1-5, with 10 bases matching TRBD1. This CDR3 region has 14 residues. Looked up from germline, CDR1 is KGHSY and CDR2 is FQNENV. V lost 8 bases, J lost 7 bases, and 8 bases stayed unmatched. The CDR3 loop is CASGRGDRGQPQHF. The CDR3 DNA reads as TGTGCCAGCGGGAGAGGGGACAGGGGACAGCCCCAGCATTTT.

This clone was detected only once. The gene calls are TRBV6-1 and TRBJ1-4, with 7 bases identical to TRBD1. V lost 7 bases and J lost 7; bases outside the gene matches: 9. Germline CDR1 reads MNHNS; CDR2 reads SASEGT. The CDR3 runs to 14 residues. The CDR3 region has the DNA TGTGCCAGCACCACCGGACAGGCCAGTGAAAAACTGTTTTTT. Translation gives CASTTGQASEKLFF.

With regard to this clone: The germline gene is not matched at one end of the junction; a read error may be the cause. V gene TRBV5-8 combines with J gene TRBJ2-1, with 14 bases identical to TRBD2. The CDR3 has 15 residues. Germline lookup yields CDR1 SGHTS and CDR2 YDEGEE. CDR3 loop: CASSHGTSGSNGQFF. In nucleotides, the CDR3 is TGTGCCAGCAGCCACGGGACTAGCGGGAGCAATGGGCAGTTCTTC.

This clone occurred once. The CDR3 loop reads CASSEVDSDTQYF. The CDR3 DNA follows: TGTGCCAGCAGTGAGGTTGACTCAGATACGCAGTATTTT. The chain uses TRBV6-4 and TRBJ2-3; unclear D gene. The CDR3 runs to 13 residues. V dropped 3 bases and J dropped 4 bases, with 8 bases sitting between them. The germline V gene encodes CDR1 MRHNA and CDR2 SNTAGT.

V and J are TRBV7-9 and TRBJ2-3; 14 positions match TRBD2. Germline lookup yields CDR1 SEHNR and CDR2 FQNEAQ (reference sequence). V gave up 5 bases and J gave up 2 bases; unmatched junction bases: 6. The length of the CDR3 is 17 residues. DNA of the CDR3: TGTGCCAGCAGCCAGGGACTAGCGGGAGCCCCCACAGATACGCAGTATTTT. Its protein product is CASSQGLAGAPTDTQYF.

The sample holds a few counts of this clone. The gene calls are TRBV7-6 and TRBJ2-3; 8 nucleotides match TRBD2. This CDR3 spans 15 amino acids. Looked up from germline, CDR1 is SGHVS and CDR2 is FNYEAQ. J gave up 2 bases and V 1 base, and 2 bases lay outside the gene matches. The CDR3 region has the DNA TGTGCCAGCAGCTTAGGGCGGGGGGACACAGATACGCAGTATTTT. It is translated as CASSLGRGDTDTQYF.

This clone was observed a few times. The J gene is TRBJ2-7, the V gene TRBV6-4; D gene uncertain. The CDR3 is 15 amino acids. Germline CDR1 reads MRHNA; CDR2 reads SNTAGT. The V and J ends lost 3 bases and 0 bases respectively, with 12 bases between them. DNA of the CDR3: TGTGCCAGCAGTGAAGAAAGCTACAGCTCCTACGAGCAGTACTTC. Protein sequence: CASSEESYSSYEQYF.

This chain joins TRBV6-5 and TRBJ1-5, with D unresolved. The CDR3 extends over 13 amino acids. Germline assignment: CDR1 MNHEY and CDR2 SVGAGI. V lost 6 bases, J lost 3 bases, and 9 bases lay in between. The CDR3, as DNA: TGTGCCAGCAGCCCGAACTCCAATCAGCCCCAGCATTTT. Amino acids: CASSPNSNQPQHF.